This T cell receptor (beta chain) derives from a study of CD8 T cells in ankylosing spondylitis. General study results and limits: Several highly homologous variants made up a TCR beta motif that seemed to typify ankylosing spondylitis blood. As for the disease-linked clones, they showed a CD8+ phenotype and occurred at relatively low frequencies in peripheral blood.

Details on this clonotype: Its target is not known.

TCRdb re-called the 5' RACE reads with MiXCR, one entry per CDR3 protein. The data show about 270,000 distinct CDR3 sequences, 30% to 40% seen once. CDR3 length: 16 residues. The V and J ends lost 2 bases and 7 bases, in that order; junction bases with no gene match: 9. Germline assignment: CDR1 MNHEY and CDR2 SMNVEV (reference sequence). The chain carries TRBV27 and TRBJ2-1; TRBD2 aligns across 9 bases. The sample was blood, either unsorted or a sorted T cell fraction (not recorded which). The TCR sequence derives from a male donor with ankylosing spondylitis or in good health (not recorded which). CDR3: CASSLMWRGGHNEQFF. Here the CDR3 DNA reads TGTGCCAGCAGTTTAATGTGGCGGGGGGGCCATAATGAGCAGTTCTTC.